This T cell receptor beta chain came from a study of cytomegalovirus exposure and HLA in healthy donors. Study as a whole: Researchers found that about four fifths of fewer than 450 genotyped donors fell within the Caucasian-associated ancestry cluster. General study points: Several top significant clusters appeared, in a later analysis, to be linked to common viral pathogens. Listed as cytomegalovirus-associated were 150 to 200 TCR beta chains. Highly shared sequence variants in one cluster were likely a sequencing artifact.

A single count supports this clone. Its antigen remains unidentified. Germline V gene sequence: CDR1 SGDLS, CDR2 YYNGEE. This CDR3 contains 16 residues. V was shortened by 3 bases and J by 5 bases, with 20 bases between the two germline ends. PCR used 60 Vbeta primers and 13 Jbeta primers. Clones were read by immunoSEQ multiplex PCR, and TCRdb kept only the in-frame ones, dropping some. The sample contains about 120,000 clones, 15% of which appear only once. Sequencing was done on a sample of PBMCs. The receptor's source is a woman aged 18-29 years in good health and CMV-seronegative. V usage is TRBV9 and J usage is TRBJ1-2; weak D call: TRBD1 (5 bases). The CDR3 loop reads CASSELGPEEYYGYTF. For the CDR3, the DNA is TGTGCCAGCAGCGAACTGGGGCCTGAAGAGTATTATGGCTACACCTTC.